This TCR beta chain emerged from a study of Graves' ophthalmopathy and Graves' hyperthyroidism. Study-wide results and limits: With over 85% sensitivity and around 80% specificity, a 13-signature model separated ophthalmopathy from stable hyperthyroidism.

Every ophthalmopathy donor presented moderate-to-severe activity, CAS ≥3, NOSPECS ≥4 and duration under 3 months. From fresh peripheral blood, under 12 ml in volume, the PBMCs were obtained. This clonotype was counted ten times or more. Its cognate antigen is unknown. Germline loops: CDR1 LNHDA, CDR2 SQIVND (reference sequence). The ends lost 6 bases at V and 3 bases at J; junction bases unmatched: 17. CDR3 length equals 17 residues. Using RNA transcripts, the TCR beta CDR3 regions were amplified. An opening RT-PCR round employed HTBI primers and preceded a second-round multiplex PCR. Each CDR3 protein is one row after TCRdb ran MiXCR on the multiplex PCR reads. The table has fewer than 350,000 distinct CDR3 sequences, 15% to 20% seen once.

The TCR originated in an adult man with Graves' ophthalmopathy. The chain has TRBV19 and TRBJ2-7, with TRBD1 matching over 7 bases. The sample was peripheral blood. The CDR3 DNA reads TGTGCCAGTAGGGGAACTACTCCAGGCGACAGGGACTACGAGCAGTACTTC. Its protein product is CASRGTTPGDRDYEQYF.